A selection of T cell receptor beta chains follows, all from one sample in a study of tumor and adjacent non-tumor tissue in lung cancer. From the multiplex PCR reads, TCRdb called clonotypes with MiXCR, one entry per CDR3 protein. Among about 90,000 distinct CDR3 sequences, around 65% were seen once, and the ten largest hold roughly 15%. Sample: lung tumor tissue. The receptors here all came from a man between 65 and 85 years old with non-small cell lung cancer. Both conserved end residues are part of each CDR3. Each record gives: D gene, clone size, J gene, V gene, CDR3 DNA, CDR3 protein. A D gene is named only where the DNA matches it firmly. Clone size appears in some rows only: once, few, many, or a class for an expanded clone.

.	.	TRBJ2-7	TRBV11-2	TGCACCAGCAGCCCCACAGGGTACGGGCAGTACTTC	CTSSPTGYGQYF
TRBD1	many	TRBJ2-3	TRBV11-2	TGTGCCAGCAGCTTAAGGGGACAGACCACAGATACGCAGTATTTT	CASSLRGQTTDTQYF
TRBD1	.	TRBJ2-3	TRBV28	TGTGCCAGCAGAGTCGTTTATAGGTGGGACAGGGTAATTTATACAGATACGCAGTATTTT	CASRVVYRWDRVIYTDTQYF
.	once	TRBJ2-3	TRBV12-3/TRBV12-4	TGTGCCAGCAGTTTAGGCAGCGGCGCAGATACGCAGTATTTT	CASSLGSGADTQYF
.	.	TRBJ2-1	TRBV11-2	TGTGCCAGCAGCTCAGGGAAGGGCGGCGCCTACAATGAGCAGTCCTTC	CASSSGKGGAYNEQSF
.	.	TRBJ1-1	TRBV11-2	TGTGCTAGCAGCGGGCATCGTGGGACAATCTTTATGGAGAGTGAAGCTTTCTTT	CASSGHRGTIFMESEAFF
TRBD1	many	TRBJ2-5	TRBV7-9	TGTGCCAGCAGTACCCGGGGACAGAGATTCCAAGAGACCCAGTACTTC	CASSTRGQRFQETQYF
.	many	TRBJ2-2	TRBV29-1	TGCAGCGTTGAAGGTCAGGGGAAACCCGGGGAGCTGTTTTTT	CSVEGQGKPGELFF
TRBD2	once	TRBJ2-3	TRBV29-1	TGCAGCGTTACGGGGGGGCCAGATACGAAGTATTTT	CSVTGGPDTKYF
.	many	TRBJ1-4	TRBV5-1	TGCGCCAGCAGCACCGGTGGGGGGGCTGAAGAAAAACTGTTTTTT	CASSTGGGAEEKLFF
.	.	TRBJ2-7	TRBV2	TGTACCAGCTCCGCGACTCACTCCTACGAGCAGTACTTC	CTSSATHSYEQYF
.	.	TRBJ2-2	TRBV5-1	TGCGCCTGCAGCCCCCTGGGCTACCCGAACACCGGGGAGCTGTTTTTT	CACSPLGYPNTGELFF
.	.	TRBJ2-3	TRBV11-2	TGTGCCAGAAGCCCCACAGGAATCCTTACGGATACGCAGTATTTT	CARSPTGILTDTQYF
.	.	TRBJ2-3	TRBV6-1	TGTGCCAGCAGTGAAGAGGTAACGGGCACAGGTACGCAATATTTT	CASSEEVTGTGTQYF
.	.	TRBJ2-1	TRBV28	TGTGACAGCAGCCCCCTCGGAAAGGGGTACAATGAGCAGTTCTTC	CDSSPLGKGYNEQFF
.	many	TRBJ2-7	TRBV6-2/TRBV6-3	TGTGCCAGCAGTTGGGATCTACCCACCCACCGGCGACACGAGCAATACTTC	CASSWDLPTHRRHEQYF
TRBD1	few	TRBJ2-2	TRBV4-1	TGCGCCAGCAGCAAGTCCGGACAGGGTAACAGCGTGGAGCTGTTTTTT	CASSKSGQGNSVELFF